This T cell receptor beta chain is drawn from a study of T cells in Graves' hyperthyroidism and ophthalmopathy. Turning to the study itself: Prior to any treatment, at the point of initial diagnosis, peripheral blood was collected. Points from the study as a whole: Most expanded thyroid clonotypes above 0.001 also appeared in blood.

Many counts were recorded for this clonotype. Its specificity is not known. Absent ophthalmopathy progression within 18 months defined stable Graves' hyperthyroidism. Regions amplified from RNA transcripts were the TCR beta CDR3 regions. A set of HTBI primers served as the primers for a first-round RT-PCR of the TCR CDR3. TCRdb re-analysed the multiplex PCR reads in MiXCR, keeping a single row per CDR3 protein. The data contain 300,000 to 400,000 distinct CDR3 sequences, under 25% of them seen just once; the ten biggest clones take up about 50%. Germline CDR1 reads LGHDT; CDR2 reads YNNKEL (reference sequence). V lost 4 bases and J lost 10; bases outside the gene matches: 5. This CDR3 contains 12 residues.

Sequenced material: blood. The sequence derives from a woman in her forties or fifties with Graves' hyperthyroidism. This chain uses TRBV3-1 with TRBJ1-1; 8 positions agree with TRBD1. The CDR3 sequence is CASSLLRGRAFF. In DNA, the CDR3 is TGTGCCAGCAGCCTCCTCAGGGGGCGAGCTTTCTTT.